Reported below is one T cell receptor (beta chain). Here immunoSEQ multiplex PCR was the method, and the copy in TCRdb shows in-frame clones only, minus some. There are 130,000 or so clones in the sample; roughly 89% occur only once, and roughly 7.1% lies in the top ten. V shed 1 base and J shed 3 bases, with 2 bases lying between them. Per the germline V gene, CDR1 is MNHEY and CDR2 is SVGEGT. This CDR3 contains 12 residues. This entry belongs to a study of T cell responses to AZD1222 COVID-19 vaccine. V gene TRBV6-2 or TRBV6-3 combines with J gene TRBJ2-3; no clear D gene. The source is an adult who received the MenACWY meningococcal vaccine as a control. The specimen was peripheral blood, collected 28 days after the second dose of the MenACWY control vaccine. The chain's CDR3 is CASSYWTDTQYF. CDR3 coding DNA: TGTGCCAGCAGTTACTGGACAGATACGCAGTATTTT.